This T cell receptor beta chain emerged from a study of blood T cell repertoires in COVID-19. The assay was immunoSEQ multiplex PCR, and TCRdb's table has in-frame clones only and misses some. The sample consists of approximately 110,000 clones, around 85% of them appearing once. Unmatched junction bases numbered 5, after V lost 4 bases and J lost 4 bases. This CDR3 has 14 amino acids. Germline V lookup: CDR1 MDHEN, CDR2 SYDVKM. The TCR comes from a woman at least 80 years old with COVID-19, enrolled during active disease. V gene TRBV28 combines with J gene TRBJ1-1; 8 nucleotides align to TRBD1. Material: peripheral blood. In DNA, the CDR3 is TGTGCCAGCAGTTCCTACAGGGGGGGCACTGAAGCTTTCTTT. Amino acids: CASSSYRGGTEAFF. Together with reference TRBV28 and TRBJ1-1, the CDR3 gives the full variable domain: DVKVTQSSRYLVKRTGEKVFLECVQDMDHENMFWYRQDPGLGLRLIYFSYDVKMKEKGDIPEGYSVSREKKERFSLILESASTNQTSMYLCASSSYRGGTEAFFGQGTRLTVV.